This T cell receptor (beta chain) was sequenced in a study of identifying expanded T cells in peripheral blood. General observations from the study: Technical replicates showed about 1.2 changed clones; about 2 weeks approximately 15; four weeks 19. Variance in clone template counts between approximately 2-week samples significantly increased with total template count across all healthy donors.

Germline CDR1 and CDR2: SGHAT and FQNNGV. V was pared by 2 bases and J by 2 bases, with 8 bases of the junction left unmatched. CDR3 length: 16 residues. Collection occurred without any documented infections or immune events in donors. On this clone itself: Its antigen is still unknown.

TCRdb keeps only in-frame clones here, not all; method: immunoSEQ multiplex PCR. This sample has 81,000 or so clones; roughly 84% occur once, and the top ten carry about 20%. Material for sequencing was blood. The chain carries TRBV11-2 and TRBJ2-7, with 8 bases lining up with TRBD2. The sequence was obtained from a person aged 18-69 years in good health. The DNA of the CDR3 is TGTGCCAGCAGCTTATTTGGCGGGAGGATTACCTACGAGCAGTACTTC. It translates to CASSLFGGRITYEQYF.